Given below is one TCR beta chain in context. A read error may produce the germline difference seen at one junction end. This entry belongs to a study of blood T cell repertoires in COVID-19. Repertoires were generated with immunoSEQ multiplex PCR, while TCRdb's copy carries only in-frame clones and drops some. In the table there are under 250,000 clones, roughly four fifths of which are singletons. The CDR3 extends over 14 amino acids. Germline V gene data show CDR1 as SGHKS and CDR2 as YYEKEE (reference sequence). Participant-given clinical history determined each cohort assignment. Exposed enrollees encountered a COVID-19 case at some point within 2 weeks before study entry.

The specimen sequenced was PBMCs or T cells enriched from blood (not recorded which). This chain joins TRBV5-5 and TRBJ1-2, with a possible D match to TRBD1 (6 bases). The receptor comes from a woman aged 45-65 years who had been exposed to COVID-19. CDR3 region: CASSSQLVDRLAGF. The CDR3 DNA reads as TGTGCCAGCAGCTCCCAACTCGTGGACAGACTCGCGGGCTTC.